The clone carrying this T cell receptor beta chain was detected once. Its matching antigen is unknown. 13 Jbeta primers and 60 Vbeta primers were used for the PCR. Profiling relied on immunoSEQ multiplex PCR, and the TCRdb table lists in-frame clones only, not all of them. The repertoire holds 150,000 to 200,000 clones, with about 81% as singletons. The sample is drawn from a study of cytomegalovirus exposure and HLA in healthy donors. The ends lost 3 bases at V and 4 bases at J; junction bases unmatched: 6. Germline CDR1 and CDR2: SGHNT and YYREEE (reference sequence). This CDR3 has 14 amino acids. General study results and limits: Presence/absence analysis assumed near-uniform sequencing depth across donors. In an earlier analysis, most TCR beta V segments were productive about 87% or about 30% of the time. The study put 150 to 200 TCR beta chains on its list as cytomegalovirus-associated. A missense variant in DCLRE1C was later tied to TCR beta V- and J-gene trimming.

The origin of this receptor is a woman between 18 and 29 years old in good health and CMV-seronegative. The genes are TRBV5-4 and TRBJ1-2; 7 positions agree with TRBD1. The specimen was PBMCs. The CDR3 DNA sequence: TGTGCCAGCAGCTATGGGACAGAAATCTATGGCTACACCTTC. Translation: CASSYGTEIYGYTF. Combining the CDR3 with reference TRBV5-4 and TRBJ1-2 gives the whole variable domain ETGVTQSPTHLIKTRGQQVTLRCSSQSGHNTVSWYQQALGQGPQFIFQYYREEENGRGNFPPRFSGLQFPNYSSELNVNALELDDSALYLCASSYGTEIYGYTFGSGTRLTVV.